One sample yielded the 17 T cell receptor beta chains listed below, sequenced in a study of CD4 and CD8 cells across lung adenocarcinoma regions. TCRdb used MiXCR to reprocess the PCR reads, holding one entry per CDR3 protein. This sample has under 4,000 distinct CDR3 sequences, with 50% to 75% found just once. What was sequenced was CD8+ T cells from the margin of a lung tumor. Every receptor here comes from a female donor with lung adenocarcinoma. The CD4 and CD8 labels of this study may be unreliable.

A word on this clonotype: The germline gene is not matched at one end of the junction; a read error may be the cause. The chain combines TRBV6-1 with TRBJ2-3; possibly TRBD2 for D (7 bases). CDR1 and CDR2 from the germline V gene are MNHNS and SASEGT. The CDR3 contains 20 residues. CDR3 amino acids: CASSAPEGGGGGSDKDTQYF. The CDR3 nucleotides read TGTGCCAGCAGCGCCCCGGAGGGGGGGGGGGGGGGCAGCGACAAAGATACGCAGTACTTT.

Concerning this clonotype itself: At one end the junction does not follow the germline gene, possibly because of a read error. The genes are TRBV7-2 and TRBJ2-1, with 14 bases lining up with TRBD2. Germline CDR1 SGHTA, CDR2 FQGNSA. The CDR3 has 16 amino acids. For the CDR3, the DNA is TGTGCCAGCAGCTCGACTAGCGGGGGGGCGCTCAATGAGCAGTTATTC. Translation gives CASSSTSGGALNEQLF.

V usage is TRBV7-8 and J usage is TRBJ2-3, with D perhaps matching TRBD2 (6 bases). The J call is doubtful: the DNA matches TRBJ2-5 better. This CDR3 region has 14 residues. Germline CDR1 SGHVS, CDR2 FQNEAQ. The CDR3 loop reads CASSLDLAGETQYF. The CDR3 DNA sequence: TGTGCCAGCAGCTTAGATCTTGCGGGGGAGACCCAGTACTTC.

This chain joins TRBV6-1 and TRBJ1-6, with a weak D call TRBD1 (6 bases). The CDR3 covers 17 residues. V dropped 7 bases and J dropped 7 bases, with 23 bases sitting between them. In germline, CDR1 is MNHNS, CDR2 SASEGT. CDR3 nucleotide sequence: TGTGCCAGCAACACGGGGGGCCCTCCTTTGAGCAATTCACCCCTCCACTTT. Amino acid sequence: CASNTGGPPLSNSPLHF.

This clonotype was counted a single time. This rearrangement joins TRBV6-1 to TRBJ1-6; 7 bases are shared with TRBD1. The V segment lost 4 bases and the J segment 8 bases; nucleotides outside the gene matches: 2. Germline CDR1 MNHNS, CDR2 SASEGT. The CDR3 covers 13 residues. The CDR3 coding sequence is TGTGCCAGCAGTGGACAGGGTTATTCACCCCTCCACTTT. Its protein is CASSGQGYSPLHF.

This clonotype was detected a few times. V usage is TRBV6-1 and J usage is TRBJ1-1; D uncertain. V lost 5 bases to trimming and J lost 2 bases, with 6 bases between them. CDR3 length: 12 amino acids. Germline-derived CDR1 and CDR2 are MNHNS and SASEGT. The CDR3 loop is CASSPRNTEAFF. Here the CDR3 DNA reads TGTGCCAGCAGTCCCCGTAACACTGAAGCTTTCTTT.

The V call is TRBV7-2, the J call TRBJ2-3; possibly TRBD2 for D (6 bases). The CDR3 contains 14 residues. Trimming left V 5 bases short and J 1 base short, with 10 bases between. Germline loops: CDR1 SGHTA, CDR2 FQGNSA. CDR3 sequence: CASSQLAGTDTQYF. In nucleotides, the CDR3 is TGTGCCAGCAGCCAACTAGCAGGCACAGATACGCAGTATTTT.

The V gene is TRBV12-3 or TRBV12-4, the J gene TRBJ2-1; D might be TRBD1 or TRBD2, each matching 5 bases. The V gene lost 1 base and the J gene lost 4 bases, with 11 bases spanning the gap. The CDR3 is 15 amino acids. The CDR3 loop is CASSLGGSRYNEQFF. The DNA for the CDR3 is TGTGCCAGCAGTTTAGGGGGGAGTCGATACAATGAGCAGTTCTTC.

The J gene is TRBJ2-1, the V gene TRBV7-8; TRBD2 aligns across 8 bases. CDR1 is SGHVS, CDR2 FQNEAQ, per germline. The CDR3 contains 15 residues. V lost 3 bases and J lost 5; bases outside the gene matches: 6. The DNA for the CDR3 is TGTGCCAGCAGCTTGTATCTAGCGGGCAACAATGAGCAGTTCTTC. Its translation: CASSLYLAGNNEQFF.

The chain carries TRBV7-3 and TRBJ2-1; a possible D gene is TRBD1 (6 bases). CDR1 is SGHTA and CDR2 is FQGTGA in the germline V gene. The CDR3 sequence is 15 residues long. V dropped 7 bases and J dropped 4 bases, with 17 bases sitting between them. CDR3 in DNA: TGTGCCAGCAACCCCCCTGGGACACCATACAATGAGCAGTTCTTC. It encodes CASNPPGTPYNEQFF.

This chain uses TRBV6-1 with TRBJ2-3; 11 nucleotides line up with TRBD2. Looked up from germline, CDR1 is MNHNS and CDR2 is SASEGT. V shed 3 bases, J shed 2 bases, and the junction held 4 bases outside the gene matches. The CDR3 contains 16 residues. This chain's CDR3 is CASSDLAGGSTDTQYF. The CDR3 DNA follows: TGTGCCAGCAGTGACCTAGCGGGAGGTTCCACAGATACGCAGTATTTT.

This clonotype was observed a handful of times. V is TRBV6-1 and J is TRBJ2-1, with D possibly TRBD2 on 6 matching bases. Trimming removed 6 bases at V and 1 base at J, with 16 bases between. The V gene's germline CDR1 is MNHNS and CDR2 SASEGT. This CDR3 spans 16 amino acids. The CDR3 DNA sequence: TGTGCCAGCAGCATCCTCCCTAGCGAATCCTACAATGAGCAGTTCTTC. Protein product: CASSILPSESYNEQFF.

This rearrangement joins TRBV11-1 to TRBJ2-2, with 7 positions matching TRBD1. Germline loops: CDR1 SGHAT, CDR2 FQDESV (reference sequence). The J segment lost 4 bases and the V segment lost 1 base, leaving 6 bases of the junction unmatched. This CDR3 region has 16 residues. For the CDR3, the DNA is TGTGCCAGCAGCTTAGACGCAGGGGGAGTCACCGGGGAGCTGTTTTTT. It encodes CASSLDAGGVTGELFF.

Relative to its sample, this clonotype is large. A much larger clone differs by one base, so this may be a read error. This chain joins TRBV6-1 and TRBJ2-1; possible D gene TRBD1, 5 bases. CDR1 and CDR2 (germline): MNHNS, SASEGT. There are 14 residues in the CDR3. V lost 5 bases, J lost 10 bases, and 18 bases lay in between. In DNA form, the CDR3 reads TGTGCCAGCAGTCCCTGGCAGGGCCCCTACGAGCAGTTCTTC. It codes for CASSPWQGPYEQFF.

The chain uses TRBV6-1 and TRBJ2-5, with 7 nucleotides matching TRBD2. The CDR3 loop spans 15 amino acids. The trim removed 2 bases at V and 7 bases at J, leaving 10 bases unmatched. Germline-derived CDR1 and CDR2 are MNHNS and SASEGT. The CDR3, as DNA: TGTGCCAGCAGTGAAACCCTAGCAGCGGGGAGGACCCAGTACTTC. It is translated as CASSETLAAGRTQYF.

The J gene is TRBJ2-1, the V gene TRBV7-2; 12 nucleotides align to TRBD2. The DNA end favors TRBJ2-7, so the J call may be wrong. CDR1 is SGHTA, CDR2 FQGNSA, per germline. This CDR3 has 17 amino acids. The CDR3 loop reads CASSLRGRTSGNNEQYF. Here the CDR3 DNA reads TGTGCCAGCAGCTTACGGGGCCGGACTAGCGGGAACAATGAGCAGTACTTC.

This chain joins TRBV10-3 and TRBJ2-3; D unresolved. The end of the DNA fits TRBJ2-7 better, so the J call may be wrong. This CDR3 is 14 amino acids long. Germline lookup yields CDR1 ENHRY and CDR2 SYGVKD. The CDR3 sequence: CAIRGSRATDTQYF. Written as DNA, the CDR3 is TGTGCCATCAGGGGGTCGAGAGCCACAGATACGCAGTACTTC.